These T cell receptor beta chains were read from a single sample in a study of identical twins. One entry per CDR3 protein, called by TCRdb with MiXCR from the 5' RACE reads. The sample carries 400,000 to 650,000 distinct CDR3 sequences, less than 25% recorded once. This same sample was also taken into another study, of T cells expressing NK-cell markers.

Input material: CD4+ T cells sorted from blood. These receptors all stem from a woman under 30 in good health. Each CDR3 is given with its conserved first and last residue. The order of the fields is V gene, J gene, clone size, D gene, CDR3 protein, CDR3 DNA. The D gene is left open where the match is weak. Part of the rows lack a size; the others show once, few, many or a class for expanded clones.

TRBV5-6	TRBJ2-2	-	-	CASSLQVTGELFF	TGTGCCAGCAGCTTGCAGGTCACCGGGGAGCTGTTTTTT
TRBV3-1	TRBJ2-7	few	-	CASSQGGSGSYEQYF	TGTGCCAGCAGCCAAGGCGGTAGCGGCTCCTACGAGCAGTACTTC
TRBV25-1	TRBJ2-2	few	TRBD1	CASIGQGNTGELFF	TGTGCCAGCATCGGACAGGGAAACACCGGGGAGCTGTTTTTT
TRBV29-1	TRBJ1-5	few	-	CSVVSENQPQHF	TGCAGCGTTGTTTCGGAGAATCAGCCCCAGCATTTT
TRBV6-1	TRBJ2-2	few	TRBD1	CASKGQNIPNTGELFF	TGTGCCAGCAAGGGACAGAACATACCTAACACCGGGGAGCTGTTTTTT
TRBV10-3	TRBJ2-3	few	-	CAIKAVGSDTQYF	TGTGCCATCAAAGCGGTTGGATCAGATACGCAGTATTTT
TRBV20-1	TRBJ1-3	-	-	CSAQPGPGNTIYF	TGCAGTGCTCAACCGGGTCCTGGAAACACCATATATTTT
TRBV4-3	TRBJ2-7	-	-	CASSQVSGVYYEQYF	TGCGCCAGCAGCCAAGTGAGTGGGGTTTACTACGAGCAGTACTTC
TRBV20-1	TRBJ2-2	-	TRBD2	CSASRVAGGKTGELFF	TGCAGTGCTAGTAGGGTAGCGGGAGGGAAGACCGGGGAGCTGTTTTTT
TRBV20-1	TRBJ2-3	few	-	CSAGRGPGTDTQYF	TGCAGTGCAGGCAGGGGTCCTGGGACAGATACGCAGTATTTT
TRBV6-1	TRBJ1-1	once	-	CASSQAVGGVAEAFF	TGTGCCAGCAGCCAAGCAGTCGGCGGGGTGGCTGAAGCTTTCTTT
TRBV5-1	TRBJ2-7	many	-	CASSLAELYEQYF	TGCGCCAGCAGCTTGGCCGAGCTCTACGAGCAGTACTTC
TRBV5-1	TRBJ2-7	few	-	CASSFTDGYEQYF	TGCGCCAGCAGCTTCACCGACGGCTACGAGCAGTACTTC
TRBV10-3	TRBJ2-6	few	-	CAISALGGTGANVLTF	TGTGCCATCAGTGCTTTAGGGGGTACTGGGGCCAACGTCCTGACTTTC
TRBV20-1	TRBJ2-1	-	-	CSAPRAVSSYNEQFF	TGCAGTGCTCCCAGGGCGGTCAGCTCCTACAATGAGCAGTTCTTC
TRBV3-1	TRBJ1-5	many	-	CASSQGRNQPQHF	TGTGCCAGCAGCCAAGGGCGAAATCAGCCCCAGCATTTT
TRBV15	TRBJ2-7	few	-	CATSRGFGWDEQYF	TGTGCCACCAGCAGAGGCTTTGGCTGGGACGAGCAGTACTTC
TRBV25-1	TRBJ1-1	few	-	CASSDIGPTEAFF	TGTGCCAGCAGTGACATCGGACCCACTGAAGCTTTCTTT
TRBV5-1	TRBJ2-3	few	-	CASSSLVITDTQYF	TGCGCCAGCAGCTCCCTAGTAATCACAGATACGCAGTATTTT
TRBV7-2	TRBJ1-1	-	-	CASSLVQGMGNTEAFF	TGTGCCAGCAGCTTGGTGCAAGGGATGGGGAACACTGAAGCTTTCTTT
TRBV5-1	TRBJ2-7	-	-	CASSPGSGGHEQYF	TGCGCCAGCAGCCCGGGGTCGGGGGGCCACGAGCAGTACTTC
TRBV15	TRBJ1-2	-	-	CATSRGRYVYGYTF	TGTGCCACCAGCAGGGGCCGATATGTGTATGGCTACACCTTC
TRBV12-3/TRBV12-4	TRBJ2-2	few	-	CASSPRQGNTGELFF	TGTGCCAGCAGCCCGCGGCAGGGGAACACCGGGGAGCTGTTTTTT
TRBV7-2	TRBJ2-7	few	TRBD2	CASSFSSGGAYEQYF	TGTGCCAGCAGCTTTTCTAGCGGGGGGGCCTACGAGCAGTACTTC
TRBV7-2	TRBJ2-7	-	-	CASSLEVNSYEQYF	TGTGCCAGCAGCTTAGAAGTCAACTCCTACGAGCAGTACTTC
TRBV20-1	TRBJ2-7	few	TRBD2	CSARRLADSYEQYF	TGCAGTGCTAGAAGACTAGCGGACTCCTACGAGCAGTACTTC
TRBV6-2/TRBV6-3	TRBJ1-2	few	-	CASRKKGYYGYTF	TGTGCCAGCAGAAAAAAGGGCTACTATGGCTACACCTTC
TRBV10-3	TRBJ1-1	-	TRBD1	CAIRGTANTEAFF	TGTGCCATCAGGGGGACAGCGAACACTGAAGCTTTCTTT